This TCR beta chain was documented in a study of cytomegalovirus exposure and HLA in healthy donors (dated by TCRdb to 2016 to 2017). About the study as a whole: An earlier analysis of around 600 of the donors reported 250 to 350 Gb of sequence data and 117 million unique TCR beta sequences from about 200 million T cells. A later genetic analysis used genome-wide SNP genotypes for about 55% of the 666 donors, treating that subset as a discovery cohort. An earlier analysis of about 620 of the donors applied high-throughput TCR beta sequencing to assess whether each TCR beta V gene segment acted as functional or pseudogenic. A later analysis re-analyzed previously published TCR beta repertoires from about 730 donors and added high-resolution HLA genotyping to study TCR occurrence patterns. About 280 gigabases of sequencing data and approximately 84 million unique TCR sequences were included in an early release covering roughly 700 HLA-typed donors. Roughly 5 DR-DQ haplotypes were handled as single units for association and clustering because linkage in the cohort was strong. High-throughput TCR immunosequencing, statistical association of individual TCRs with disease status, and machine learning were combined to predict cytomegalovirus infection status. Among 350 to 400 genotyped donors of the cohort, an average of approximately 240,000 unique TCR beta nucleotide sequences were sequenced per donor, about a sixth of them non-productive. The later analysis used no new phenotypic data to find candidate immune exposures, relying instead on TCR beta sequences and their occurrence across donors. The aim of the study was to test whether cataloging public T cell receptors could identify signatures of past pathogen exposure. All discovery cohort repertoires had been generated on a single sequencing platform. The genetic ancestry cluster associated with self-reported Caucasian donors included about four fifths of the roughly 380 genotyped donors. A separate validation cohort of 90 to 150 different subjects was used in addition to the 666-subject first cohort. Donor age, sex, ethnicity and CMV serostatus were collected together with the repertoire data. Using immunosequencing, the study profiled T cell repertoires from some 670 subjects and related those repertoires to cytomegalovirus serostatus. Typing coverage varied by locus: roughly 629-630 donors for A, B, C, DRB1 and DQB1; approximately 500 for DQA1; about 590 for DPA1; 400 to 480 for DPB1. HLA typing included class I and class II loci at four-digit resolution. Overall study results and their limits: A later analysis associated about 17,000 TCR beta sequences with specific HLA alleles at a false discovery rate of 0.05. Only TCR beta chains were sequenced in this cohort, and the absence of alpha or paired-chain data limited detectable features. Because HLA typing was unavailable for some donors at each locus, only the typed subset was used in association tests. According to a later analysis, TCR association rates differed among HLA loci, with DRB1 alleles showing the most associated TCRs and HLA-C alleles showing the fewest. Immune exposure information for the cohort was limited to CMV serostatus. Presence/absence analyses assumed roughly uniform sequencing depth across donors, an assumption that may not hold. In an earlier analysis of some 640 of the donors, most TCR beta V segments were observed in productive rearrangements about 87% or about 30% of the time, broadly matching IMGT annotations. When HLA alleles, especially DR and DQ, strongly co-occurred, TCR associations were difficult to assign to individual alleles. The authors suggested that the approach could potentially be extended to other disease states and immunological phenotypes. A group of highly shared sequence variants was considered likely to be a technical artifact of the sequencing pipeline. According to a later genetic analysis, donors in an Asian-associated ancestry cluster had fewer N-insertions in productive TCRs than the roughly 670-donor mean. A further reported finding was that TCR beta sequences accurately predicted the HLA-A and HLA-B alleles for most subjects in the first cohort. Linkage disequilibrium might explain the correlated functional status among segregating V segments, but an unknown experimental factor could not be ruled out. A later analysis reported that several top co-occurrence clusters appeared linked to parvovirus B19, influenza, CMV and Epstein-Barr virus. While some public TCRs were present in many individuals, most TCR sequences turned up only very rarely across donors. The earlier analysis of 587 of the donors excluded roughly 17 rarely observed V segments, including chromosome 9 orphons, because counts were too low. The study listed 150 to 200 TCR beta chains as associated with cytomegalovirus. A later analysis found that most CMV-associated TCR beta chains appeared HLA-restricted, with HLA associations seemingly driven largely by CMV exposure. A few of the identified cytomegalovirus-associated TCR beta chains were confirmed in vitro to be specific for cytomegalovirus antigens. In a later analysis, HLA-associated TCR beta chains showed more clonal expansion and lower generation probabilities than non-associated chains that were equally common. Some IMGT-functional V segments, including TRBV6-2 and TRBV6-3, could not be told apart with the 87-base-pair reads, so those segments were excluded. The classifier was reported to diagnose cytomegalovirus status with high specificity and sensitivity in both the original cohort and the validation cohort. A later genetic analysis associated a missense DCLRE1C variant with V-gene and J-gene trimming of TCR beta chains, and an independent cohort replicated the association.

The library relied on the immunoSEQ multiplex PCR assay. For the multiplex PCR, a mixture combining 60 forward primers for TCR Vbeta segments and 13 reverse primers for TCR Jbeta segments was used. Amplification of the CDR3 region of rearranged TCR beta genes was performed with a multiplex PCR assay on genomic DNA. Amplified TCR beta libraries were sequenced as 87-base-pair reads on the Illumina HiSeq System. The source study handled its data this way. Across the 600 to 700 repertoires, a later analysis counted tens of millions of unique TCR beta chains, approximately 10 million of which were shared by at least two donors. A nearest-neighbor algorithm error-corrected the raw reads and collapsed the reads into unique sequences, merging closely related sequences to remove PCR and sequencing errors. CDR3 sequences were aligned to IMGT reference sequences to assign V, D and J gene segments. Each retained sequence needed at least a six-nucleotide match to both a V gene segment and a J gene segment. Rearrangements were classified as productive when the CDR3 lacked stop codons and remained in frame with V and J, and all other rearrangements were classified as non-productive. CDR3 was defined by IMGT convention, running from the second conserved V-encoded cysteine to the conserved J-encoded phenylalanine. Sequences without an unambiguous match to a single V gene segment were excluded from the earlier analysis of 450 to 650 of the donors. An earlier analysis of 587 of the donors called V segments functional above 56.7% productive rearrangements and segregating when the between-donor standard deviation exceeded 5%. A statistical classification framework was built for diagnosing cytomegalovirus status from the catalog of TCR beta chain sequences. In a later analysis, V and J genes were assigned by comparing TCR nucleotide sequences against IMGT/GENE-DB human TR gene sequences. Using the TCRdist pipeline, a later analysis assigned CDR3 sequences along with most-parsimonious VDJ recombination scenarios. In a later analysis, each TCR beta chain was defined by its CDR3 amino acid sequence together with its V-gene family, and reads without a unique V-gene family were excluded. In a later analysis, around 650 highly shared, low-generation-probability nucleotide sequences were removed to address suspected cross-contamination and a sequencing artifact. In a later analysis, a clonal expansion index for each public chain was calculated from normalized within-repertoire ranks of inferred template counts. Generation probabilities in a later analysis came from a VDJ recombination model fitted to out-of-frame rearrangements, and those results were checked against IGoR. In a later analysis, hypergeometric tests were used to score TCR-TCR, TCR-HLA and TCR-CMV co-occurrence, with a repertoire-size bias correction applied to TCR pairs. To estimate false discovery rates, a later analysis permuted the HLA or CMV assignments 20 times. In a later analysis, co-occurring TCRs were grouped using DBSCAN, and TCRdist sequence similarity was added for clustering within HLA-allele-positive subsets. Repertoires with fewer than 30,000 or more than 120,000 public chains were left out of co-occurrence clustering, as were five repertoires with anomalous nucleotide sharing. TCRdb obtained this table from immuneACCESS and retained in-frame rearrangements with V and J assigned. These tables miss some clones; where compared with another copy, unresolved V genes account for less than half of the shortfall, and the remainder is unexplained. V and J calls and clone size follow that table, whereas D and trimming were derived from the DNA. This sample is represented by roughly 180,000 clones; approximately 80% of them were singletons. The ten largest make up roughly 3% of the sample.

The cohort comprised some 680 healthy bone marrow donors. Cohort members were all nominally healthy when sampled, although unrecorded immune exposures were likely present. The donor was CMV seronegative and belonged to the group of under 400 seronegative cohort members. A peripheral blood sample was collected from each donor, and TCR beta sequencing was performed on peripheral blood mononuclear cells. Genomic DNA extraction from the blood cell samples was performed with the Qiagen DNeasy Blood Extraction Kit. This clone was picked up a small number of times. Its binding antigen is unknown. The input lacks base qualities; no much larger clone sits a single base away. CDR1 is given as MNHNS and CDR2 as SASEGT, both from the germline V gene. V gives up 7 bases and J gives up 6 bases, and the segment between their germline ends measures 12 bases. There are 12 amino acids in the CDR3, from cysteine to phenylalanine inclusive. Only the CDR3 region is kept as DNA, spanning 36 bases read in frame from base 1.

Here the chain combines TRBV6-1 and TRBJ1-1; TRBD1 is perhaps the D gene, given 5 matching bases. This TCR came from a female donor in good health and CMV-seronegative. The sample taken for sequencing was PBMCs. CDR3 loop: CASTWTSPEAFF. The DNA is as follows: TGTGCCAGCACCTGGACAAGCCCTGAAGCTTTCTTT.